The clone carrying this TCR beta chain was observed a few times. Its antigen remains unknown. The data are from a study of cytomegalovirus exposure and HLA in healthy donors. Study-wide context: One earlier analysis, a look at 200 million or so T cells, found approximately 120 million unique TCR beta sequences. Notes on the study in general: Within the data, a cluster of highly shared sequence variants was likely a sequencing artifact. The authors later found most CMV-associated TCR beta chains appeared HLA-restricted.

V was clipped by 0 bases and J by 4 bases, with 9 bases between them. The length of the CDR3 is 14 residues. CDR1 and CDR2 from the germline V gene are KGHSH and LQKENI. PCR used 60 Vbeta primers and 13 Jbeta primers. This table comes from immunoSEQ multiplex PCR, and its TCRdb copy is limited to in-frame clones, with some not included. The sample holds some 120,000 clones; around 10% are singletons and the top ten take roughly 3%. The receptor comes from a man aged 25-40 years in good health and CMV-seronegative. This chain joins TRBV18 and TRBJ1-1, with D maybe TRBD1 (5 bases). Sequenced sample: PBMCs. CDR3 sequence: CASSPPAGITEAFF. The CDR3 DNA is TGTGCCAGCTCACCACCGGCAGGGATCACTGAAGCTTTCTTT.